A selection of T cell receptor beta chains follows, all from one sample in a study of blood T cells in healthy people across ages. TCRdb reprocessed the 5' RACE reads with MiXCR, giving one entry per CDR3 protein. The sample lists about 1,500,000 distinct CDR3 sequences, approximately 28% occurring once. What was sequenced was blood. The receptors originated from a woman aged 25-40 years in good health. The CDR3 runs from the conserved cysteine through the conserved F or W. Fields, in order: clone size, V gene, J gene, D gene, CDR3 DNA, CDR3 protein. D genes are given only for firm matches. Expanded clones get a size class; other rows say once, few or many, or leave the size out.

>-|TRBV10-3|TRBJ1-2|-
TGTGCCATCAGTGCCCTTCCCGCAGGGTTTTATGGCTGCACCTTC
CAISALPAGFYGCTF
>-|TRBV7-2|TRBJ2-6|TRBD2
TGTGCCAGCAGCTTATCGGGACTAGCGGGAGCTGGGGCCAACGTCCTGACTTTC
CASSLSGLAGAGANVLTF
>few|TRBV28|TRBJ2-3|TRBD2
TGTGCCAGCAGTTGGGGAAGACTAGCGGGCACAGATACGCAGTATTTT
CASSWGRLAGTDTQYF
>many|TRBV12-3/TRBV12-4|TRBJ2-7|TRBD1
TGTGCCAGCAGCCCGGACAGGGGCTACGAGCAGTACTTC
CASSPDRGYEQYF
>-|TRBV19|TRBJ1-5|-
TGTGCCAGTAGTCATGTTCTGTCTCAGCCCCAGCATTTT
CASSHVLSQPQHF
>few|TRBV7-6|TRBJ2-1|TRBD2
TGTGTCAGCAGCTTGTCTAGCGGGAGGCCTCTTGAGCAGTTCTTC
CVSSLSSGRPLEQFF
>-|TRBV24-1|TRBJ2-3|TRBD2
TGTGCCACCAGTGATTTACCTAGCGGCACCACAGATACGCAGTATTTT
CATSDLPSGTTDTQYF
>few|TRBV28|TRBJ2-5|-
TGTGCCAGCAGGGGAGTCAGGGTCGAGACCCAGTACTTC
CASRGVRVETQYF
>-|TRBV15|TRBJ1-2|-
TGTGCCACCAGCAGGGAGGACAACAACTTTAGTGGCTACACCTTC
CATSREDNNFSGYTF
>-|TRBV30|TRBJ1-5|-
TGTGCCTGGAGTGTATGGGGGGACAATCAGCCCCAGCATTTT
CAWSVWGDNQPQHF
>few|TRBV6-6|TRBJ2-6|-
TGTGCCAGCAGTTGGGGACATAGCTCTGGGGCCAACGTCCTGACTTTC
CASSWGHSSGANVLTF
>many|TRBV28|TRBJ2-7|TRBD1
TGTGCCAGCCGAAGACAGGGAGCTGGGACCTACGAGCAGTACTTC
CASRRQGAGTYEQYF
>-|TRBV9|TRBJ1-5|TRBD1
TGTGCCAGCAGCCCGGGACAGAGGAAAAATCAGCCCCAGCATTTT
CASSPGQRKNQPQHF
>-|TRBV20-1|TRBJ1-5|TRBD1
TGCAGTGCCACCCAGGGGGCCCCTCGGAGCAATCAGCCCCAGCATTTT
CSATQGAPRSNQPQHF
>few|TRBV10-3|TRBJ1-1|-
TGTGCCATCAATGAGAATGGGGAGAGGGACACTGAAGCTTTCTTT
CAINENGERDTEAFF
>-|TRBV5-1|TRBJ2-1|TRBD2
TGCGCCAGCAGCTTGCAAGCGGGATCCTACAATGAGCAGTTCTTC
CASSLQAGSYNEQFF
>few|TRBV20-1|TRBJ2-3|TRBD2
TGCAGTGCTACCACGGGACTAGCGGTTACAGATACGCAGTATTTT
CSATTGLAVTDTQYF
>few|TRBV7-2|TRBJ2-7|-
TGTGCCAGCAGCTCACAGGGGGGGATCTACGAGCAGTACTTC
CASSSQGGIYEQYF
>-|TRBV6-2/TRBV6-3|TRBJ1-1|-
TGTGCCAGCAGTTACCAGGGTCGCACTGAAGCTTTCTTT
CASSYQGRTEAFF
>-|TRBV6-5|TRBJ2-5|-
TGTGCCAGCACGGCCCGGGGGAGACAAGAGACCCAGTACTTC
CASTARGRQETQYF
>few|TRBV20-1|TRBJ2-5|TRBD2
TGCAGTGCTAGACCGACAGCGGGACGGGGAGAGACCCAGTACTTC
CSARPTAGRGETQYF
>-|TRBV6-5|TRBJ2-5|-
TGTGCCAGCAGTTACAGCCACCTCACCCAAGAGACCCAGTACTTC
CASSYSHLTQETQYF
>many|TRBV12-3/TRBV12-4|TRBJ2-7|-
TGTGCCAGCAGCAGAACCTCATTGGGGGACCTGGGTGAGCAGTACTTC
CASSRTSLGDLGEQYF
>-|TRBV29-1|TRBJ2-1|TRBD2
TGCAGCGGTGAGACTAGCGGGAGGGCCCCGGCCTACAATGAGCAGTTCTTC
CSGETSGRAPAYNEQFF
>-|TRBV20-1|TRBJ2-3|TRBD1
TGCAGTGCTAGAGGGGGACAGGGGGGGAGCACAGATACGCAGTATTTT
CSARGGQGGSTDTQYF
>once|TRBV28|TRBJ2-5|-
TGTGCCAGCAGTTTAGGCGTGCTGAGGTTTAGGAACAGAGAGTACCAAGAGACCCAGTACTTC
CASSLGVLRFRNREYQETQYF
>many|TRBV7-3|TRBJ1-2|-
TGTGCCAGCAGCTTAGGTTCTGCCTATGGCTACACCTTC
CASSLGSAYGYTF
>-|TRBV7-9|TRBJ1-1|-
TGTGCCAGCCGATCGGGACTTGGAACTGAAGCTTTCTTT
CASRSGLGTEAFF
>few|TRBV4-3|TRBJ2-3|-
TGCGCCAGCAGCCTTTCGATTTCAGATACGCAGTATTTT
CASSLSISDTQYF
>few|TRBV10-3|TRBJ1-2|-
TGTGCCATCAATGGGTCTGGCAATGGCTACACCTTC
CAINGSGNGYTF
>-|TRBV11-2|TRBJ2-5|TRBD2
TGTGCCAGCAGCTTGAGCGCGGGAGTCGGGGAGACCCAGTACTTC
CASSLSAGVGETQYF
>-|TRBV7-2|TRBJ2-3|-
TGTGCCAGCAGCCTAGTGGCTAGCGCGAGCACAGATACGCAGTATTTT
CASSLVASASTDTQYF
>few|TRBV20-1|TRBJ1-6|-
TGCAGTGCTAGTTTGTCCAGTGATTCACCCCTCCACTTT
CSASLSSDSPLHF
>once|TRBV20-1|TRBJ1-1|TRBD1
TGCAGTGCTGGCCCGGGACAGGGGGTGCGGACGAACACTGAAGCTTTCTTT
CSAGPGQGVRTNTEAFF
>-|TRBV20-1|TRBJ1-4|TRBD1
TGCAGTGCTATAGGGGGAGGGGGCAGGAGGGATAATGAAAAACTGTTTTTT
CSAIGGGGRRDNEKLFF
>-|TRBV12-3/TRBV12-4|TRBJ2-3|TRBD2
TGTGCCAGCAGTAAAGCCGCCGGGACTAGCGGGAGGCGAGCAGATACGCAGTATTTT
CASSKAAGTSGRRADTQYF
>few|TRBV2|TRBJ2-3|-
TGTGCCAGCGGGACAAGCACCCAGGGGACAGATACGCAGTATTTT
CASGTSTQGTDTQYF
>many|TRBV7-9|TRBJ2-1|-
TGTGCCAGCAGCTTAGTTTACCCCCTTCGAGGGGTGCAGTTCTTC
CASSLVYPLRGVQFF